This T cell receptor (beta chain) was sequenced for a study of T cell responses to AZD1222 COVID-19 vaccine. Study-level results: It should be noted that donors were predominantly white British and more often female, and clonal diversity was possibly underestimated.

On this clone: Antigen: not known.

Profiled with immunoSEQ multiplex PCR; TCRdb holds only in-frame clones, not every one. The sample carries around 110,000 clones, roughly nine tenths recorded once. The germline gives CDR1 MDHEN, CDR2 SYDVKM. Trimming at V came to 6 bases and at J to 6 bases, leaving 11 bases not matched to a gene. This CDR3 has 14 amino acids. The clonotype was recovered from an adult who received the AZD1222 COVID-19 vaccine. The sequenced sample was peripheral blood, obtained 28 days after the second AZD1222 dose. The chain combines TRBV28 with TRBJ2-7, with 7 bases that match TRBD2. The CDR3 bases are TGTGCCAGCAGACCCCCCGGACTAGGGTTCGAGCAGTACTTC. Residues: CASRPPGLGFEQYF.